A selection of T cell receptor beta chains follows, all from one sample in a study of control samples from healthy donors and cancer patients. Generated by immunoSEQ multiplex PCR, the TCRdb table keeps only in-frame clones and is missing some. The repertoire holds under 100,000 clones, with about 89% as singletons. The sequenced sample consisted of PBMCs. These receptors were obtained from a woman between 50 and 59 years old with colorectal cancer. The CDR3 runs from the conserved cysteine through the conserved F or W. A D gene is named only where the DNA matches it firmly. Size is omitted from some rows. Given values are once, few, many or a class for expanded clones.

v_call	clone_size	d_call	j_call	cdr3_nt	cdr3_aa
TRBV6-2/TRBV6-3	few	-	TRBJ2-3	TGTGCCAGCAGTGCATTTGACCGTACAGATACGCAGTATTTT	CASSAFDRTDTQYF
TRBV15	-	-	TRBJ2-2	TGTGCCACCAGGAGGTCACAGGGTATCGGCGGGGAGCTGTTTTTT	CATRRSQGIGGELFF
TRBV6-5	-	-	TRBJ2-5	TGTGCCAGCAGTTCGAATATAAACGACGGCCGGTACACCCAGTACTTC	CASSSNINDGRYTQYF
TRBV29-1	-	-	TRBJ1-1	TGCAGCGTTGAAAACAACCGTGAAGCTTTCTTT	CSVENNREAFF
TRBV4-3	-	TRBD2	TRBJ2-3	TGCGCCAGCAGCCAAGATGAGGCGGGGGGCACAGATACGCAGTATTTT	CASSQDEAGGTDTQYF
TRBV20-1	once	-	TRBJ1-2	TGCAGTGCTCCTGTAAACACCTTC	CSAPVNTF
TRBV6-2/TRBV6-3	-	TRBD1	TRBJ1-5	TGTGCCAGCAGTTTCCGGGACAGACTCGGCAATCAGCCCCAGCATTTT	CASSFRDRLGNQPQHF
TRBV4-1	-	-	TRBJ1-2	TGCGTCAGCAGCCAAGATCCGGCTAACTATGGCTACACCTTC	CVSSQDPANYGYTF
TRBV6-1	-	TRBD1	TRBJ1-2	TGTGCCAGCAGTGAAGCGGACAGGGCGGGTGGCTACACCTTC	CASSEADRAGGYTF
TRBV20-1	-	-	TRBJ2-3	TGCAGTGCTAGTTTCCAGAGAGATACGCAGTATTTT	CSASFQRDTQYF
TRBV29-1	-	-	TRBJ1-4	TGCAGCGTCAGAGGGCAGCCTGATGAAAAACTGTTTTTT	CSVRGQPDEKLFF
TRBV5-6	-	TRBD1	TRBJ1-2	TGTGCCAGCAGCTTGTACGGGACAGGGGGCTTTGGCTACACCTTC	CASSLYGTGGFGYTF
TRBV20-1	-	TRBD1	TRBJ1-1	TGCAGTGCTAGTGACAGGGAGCGGAGTCTGACTGAAGCTTTCTTT	CSASDRERSLTEAFF
TRBV29-1	-	-	TRBJ1-2	TGCAGCGTTGTCATTAACTATGGCTACACCTTC	CSVVINYGYTF
TRBV5-6	-	-	TRBJ2-1	TGTGCCAGCAGCCCGAGGTGGGGGCCAGGAAGCAATGAGCAGTTCTTC	CASSPRWGPGSNEQFF
TRBV7-2	once	-	TRBJ2-3	TGTGCCAGCAGCCCGGGACACGCTAGCACAGATACGCAGTATTTT	CASSPGHASTDTQYF
TRBV28	-	TRBD1	TRBJ1-4	TGTGCCAGCAGACTAGGGGACAGGTGGGGAACTAATGAAAAACTGTTTTTT	CASRLGDRWGTNEKLFF
TRBV28	-	-	TRBJ1-2	TGTGCCAGCAGTCCCCCTACAGTCAAGGTCTATGGCTACACCTTC	CASSPPTVKVYGYTF
TRBV10-3	-	TRBD1	TRBJ2-1	TGTGCCATCAGTGAGTCGTTGGGACAGGGAGACTACAATGAGCAGTTCTTC	CAISESLGQGDYNEQFF
TRBV12-3/TRBV12-4	-	-	TRBJ1-4	TGTGCCAGCAGTTTTCGGGGAGAAAAACTGTTTTTT	CASSFRGEKLFF
TRBV6-5	-	TRBD2	TRBJ2-5	TGTGCCACCAAAGCGGGGGGAACCGAGACCCAGTACTTC	CATKAGGTETQYF
TRBV3-1/TRBV3-2	-	-	TRBJ1-2	TGTGCCAGCAGCTATCTGGACAGATACATTAATGGCTACACCTTC	CASSYLDRYINGYTF
TRBV12-3/TRBV12-4	once	-	TRBJ1-2	TGTGCCAGCAGCCAAACAGGGCTCGGAGGCTACACCTTC	CASSQTGLGGYTF
TRBV7-9	-	-	TRBJ1-2	TGTGCCAGCAGCCCACAGGAGGCCTATGGCTACACCTTC	CASSPQEAYGYTF
TRBV2	-	-	TRBJ1-5	TGTGCCAGCAGTGAGGGGGGTTATCAGCCCCAGCATTTT	CASSEGGYQPQHF
TRBV5-1	once	TRBD2	TRBJ2-5	TGCGCCAGCAGCAGCCGGGGGGACCAAGAGACCCAGTACTTC	CASSSRGDQETQYF
TRBV28	-	TRBD1	TRBJ1-2	TGTGCCAGCAGTCCACCGGGACAGGGCTACACCTTC	CASSPPGQGYTF
TRBV4-1	-	-	TRBJ2-1	TGCGCCAGCAGCCAGCTAGGGGAACTATCCTCCTACAATGAGCAGTTCTTC	CASSQLGELSSYNEQFF
TRBV7-2	-	-	TRBJ1-3	TGTGCCAGCAGCCCCCAAGGGGGAAACTCTGGAAACACCATATATTTT	CASSPQGGNSGNTIYF
TRBV6-5	-	-	TRBJ2-5	TGTGCCAGCAGTTACTCCCACAACCAAGAGACCCAGTACTTC	CASSYSHNQETQYF
TRBV28	-	TRBD1	TRBJ2-1	TGTGCCAGCAGCTACGCCGGGACAGGGATGAATGAGCAGTTCTTC	CASSYAGTGMNEQFF
TRBV14	-	TRBD1	TRBJ1-1	TGTGCCAGCAGCCCTGGACAGGCAATGAACACTGAAGCTTTCTTT	CASSPGQAMNTEAFF
TRBV5-1	-	-	TRBJ1-1	TGCGCCAGCAGCTATTATGGTCTGGGGAACACTGAAGCTTTCTTT	CASSYYGLGNTEAFF
TRBV12-3/TRBV12-4	-	-	TRBJ1-2	TGTGCCAGCAGTTTAGGGTTTGGCTACACCTTC	CASSLGFGYTF
TRBV7-2	-	-	TRBJ2-3	TGTGCCAGCAGCTCCACAGATACGCAGTATTTT	CASSSTDTQYF
TRBV10-3	-	TRBD1	TRBJ2-1	TGTGCCATCAGAGGGACAGGGTCTTACAATGAGCAGTTCTTC	CAIRGTGSYNEQFF
TRBV5-6	-	TRBD1	TRBJ1-2	TGTGCCAGCAGCCGCTTGACAGGGGAGGATGGCTACACCTTC	CASSRLTGEDGYTF
TRBV6-4	-	-	TRBJ2-6	TGTGCCAGCAGTGACAAATTAAGGTGCTCTGGGGCCAACGTCCTGACTTTC	CASSDKLRCSGANVLTF
TRBV28	-	-	TRBJ2-1	TGTGCCAGCAGTACCAACCCACACTTAGCGGACAATGAGCAGTTCTTC	CASSTNPHLADNEQFF
TRBV7-8	-	-	TRBJ2-5	TGTGCCAGCAGCTTATACCAAGAGACCCAGTACTTC	CASSLYQETQYF